This T cell receptor (beta chain) was found in a study of shared clonotypes between healthy human individuals. Unmatched junction bases numbered 8, after V lost 0 bases and J lost 6 bases. This CDR3 is built from 16 residues. In germline, CDR1 is SGHRS, CDR2 YFSETQ. All participating donors were Caucasian adults from Nashville, Tennessee. Sequenced by immunoSEQ multiplex PCR; TCRdb stores in-frame clones only, minus some. The table has about a million clones, approximately 80% seen once. The sequence was collected from a man aged 18 to 30 in good health. Some clones in this sample may be carry-over from other donors' samples. This chain uses TRBV5-1 with TRBJ2-7; 11 bases agree with TRBD1. Sample: memory CD4+ T cells from PBMCs. Subset denoted: CD45RA-negative fraction. CDR3 nucleotides: TGCGCCAGCAGCTTGGCCCCCGGGACAGGGGGGGGCGAGCAGTACTTC. This codes for CASSLAPGTGGGEQYF.